The clone carrying this T cell receptor beta chain is deemed medium-sized. Its target is not known. After constant-region reverse-primer amplification, full-length variable regions underwent semi-nested PCR with Nested Universal Primer A. A single record per CDR3 protein comes from TCRdb applying MiXCR to the 5' RACE reads. The data show approximately 40,000 distinct CDR3 sequences, around 20% seen once. Germline V CDR1 and CDR2: SQVTM, ANQGSEA. The V and J ends lost 6 bases and 8 bases respectively, with 10 bases between them. The CDR3 runs to 10 residues. The study's findings and limits: The TCR gene usage of tumor memory CD4+ T cells clustered together with blood and lymph node memory CD4+ cells and with lymph node naive CD4+ cells. Tumor Treg TCRs overlapped most with tumor naive CD4+ cells.

Cells sorted as Tregs were CD4+, CD25+ and CD127-/low. V usage is TRBV29-1 and J usage is TRBJ1-2; D uncertain. Material for sequencing was Tregs sorted from blood. The sequence was obtained from a female donor with breast cancer. The CDR3 region is CSVETGGYTF. The CDR3 DNA reads as TGCAGCGTCGAGACGGGCGGCTACACCTTC. The full variable domain, rest sourced from reference TRBV29-1 and TRBJ1-2, is SAVISQKPSRDICQRGTSLTIQCQVDSQVTMMFWYRQQPGQSLTLIATANQGSEATYESGFVIDKFPISRPNLTFSTLTVSNMSPEDSSIYLCSVETGGYTFGSGTRLTVV.